This T cell receptor (beta chain) was observed in a study of CD8+CD57+ T cells in acquired aplastic anemia. Study-wide points: The same twenty-nine CD8+ CDR3 sequences occurred in patients and in controls.

CDR1 and CDR2 (germline): LGHNA, YNFKEQ. V lost 1 base and J lost 6, with 19 bases in between. The CDR3 has 16 amino acids. Of note for this clonotype: Its antigen is not known.

The patients chosen for sequencing had shown expansion of CD8+CD57+ cells (detected by flow cytometry). TCR beta VDJ combinations and CDR3 sequences were profiled from genomic DNA. TCRdb called the reads again in MiXCR, with one record for every CDR3 protein. The profile covers around 500,000 distinct CDR3 sequences, with less than 35% appearing a single time and less than 1% taken by the ten largest. This clonotype was sampled from a human donor with aplastic anemia. The sequenced sample was sorted CD4+, CD8+, or CD8+CD57+ T cells (not recorded which) from PBMCs. The J gene is TRBJ2-7, the V gene TRBV4-2; the D gene could be TRBD1 or TRBD2 (6 bases each). In DNA, the CDR3 is TGTGCCAGCAGCCAAGTGGACGGGGGCTTAGGCTTCGAGCAGTACTTC. Protein sequence: CASSQVDGGLGFEQYF.